This is a list of T cell receptor beta chains from one sample in a study of cytomegalovirus exposure and HLA in healthy donors. The table came from immunoSEQ multiplex PCR; TCRdb's copy has only in-frame clones and leaves some out. Here the sample spans tens of thousands of clones, 70% to 85% being singletons. What was sequenced was PBMCs. The source is a man aged 30-40 years in good health and CMV-seronegative. CDR3s include the opening cysteine and the closing phenylalanine or tryptophan. D genes are given only for firm matches. Some rows have no size entry. The others give once, few or many, or a class for an expanded clone.

j_call clone_size d_call v_call cdr3_nt cdr3_aa
TRBJ1-5 few NA TRBV7-9 TGTGCCAGCAGCCCGGGGGAGGGGCCCCAGCATTTT CASSPGEGPQHF
TRBJ1-6 once TRBD1 TRBV4-2 TGTGCCAGCAGCCAAGCACATAGGACAGGGAAAAGTTCACCCCTCCACTTT CASSQAHRTGKSSPLHF
TRBJ1-2 NA NA TRBV25-1 TGTGCCAGCAGTGCCAGAAACAGGGTTCGTGGCTACACCTTC CASSARNRVRGYTF
TRBJ2-7 NA TRBD1 TRBV11-2 TGTGCCAGCAGCTTAGATGTCAGGGGGAACGAGCAGTACTTC CASSLDVRGNEQYF
TRBJ1-1 NA NA TRBV4-3 TGCGCCAGCAGCCCCTTGGGGGCCTCGGGAGCTTTCTTT CASSPLGASGAFF
TRBJ1-2 NA NA TRBV19 TGTGCCAGTAGTATGAGAGGGCCCAGTACAATTGGCTACACCTTC CASSMRGPSTIGYTF
TRBJ1-6 NA TRBD1 TRBV7-2 TGTGCCAGCAGACCAACAGGGGGCCGGTCACCCCTCCACTTT CASRPTGGRSPLHF
TRBJ1-3 few NA TRBV30 TGTGCCTGGCGCTCCCCTAGAATCAGGGGAGAAGGAAACACCATATATTTT CAWRSPRIRGEGNTIYF
TRBJ1-2 NA TRBD1 TRBV28 TGTGCCAGCAGAGGCGGGACAGTTCTATATGGCTACACCTTC CASRGGTVLYGYTF
TRBJ2-5 once NA TRBV7-8 TGTGCCAGCAGCGAAAGGACAGACCGCCAAGAGACCCAGTACTTC CASSERTDRQETQYF
TRBJ2-7 many TRBD1 TRBV7-7 TGTGCTAGCAGCCCAGGGACAGTCCATGACGAGCAGTACTTC CASSPGTVHDEQYF
TRBJ2-7 NA NA TRBV29-1 TGCAGCGTTCGGGACTACGAGCAGTACTTC CSVRDYEQYF
TRBJ2-3 NA TRBD2 TRBV11-3 TGTGCCAGCAGCTTAGTTGGCGGGGGGGCCGAGGATACGCAGTATTTT CASSLVGGGAEDTQYF
TRBJ2-3 once NA TRBV19 TGTGCCAGTAGTATAATACCACAGGATAGCACAGATACGCAGTATTTT CASSIIPQDSTDTQYF
TRBJ2-3 NA TRBD2 TRBV7-3 TGTGCCAGCAGCCCACTGAATCGACTAGCGGGGGGAACCACAGATACGCAGTATTTT CASSPLNRLAGGTTDTQYF
TRBJ1-6 NA TRBD1 TRBV7-3 TGTGCCAGCAGCCCTACCGGGACAGGGGCCTCACCCCTCCACTTT CASSPTGTGASPLHF
TRBJ1-5 NA TRBD1 TRBV25-1 TGTGCCAGCAGTGAACCCGGGACAGGGGGTTATCAGCCCCAGCATTTT CASSEPGTGGYQPQHF
TRBJ2-1 NA TRBD2 TRBV6-4 TGTGCCAGCAGTGACCGGGGGGAAGGCCGAGAGCAGTTCTTC CASSDRGEGREQFF
TRBJ1-3 NA NA TRBV6-4 TGTGCCAGCAGTGGCGCCCCGGGAGACACCATATATTTT CASSGAPGDTIYF
TRBJ1-1 few NA TRBV18 TGTGCCAGCTCACGCACAGGGAACACTGAAGCTTTCTTT CASSRTGNTEAFF
TRBJ1-5 NA TRBD1 TRBV27 TGTGCCAGCAGTTTATCGGGCAGGGCCGGGACAGGGAATCAGCCCCAGCATTTT CASSLSGRAGTGNQPQHF
TRBJ1-6 NA TRBD1 TRBV28 TGTGCCAGTTGGGGACAGGGGGTTTCACCCCTCCACTTT CASWGQGVSPLHF
TRBJ2-7 NA NA TRBV5-1 TGCGCCAGCAGCTTGGCAGCCGGGGTCTACGAGCAGTACTTC CASSLAAGVYEQYF
TRBJ2-1 NA NA TRBV7-9 TGTGCCAGCAGCTTAGAAGGGGCCTACAATGAGCAGTTCTTC CASSLEGAYNEQFF
TRBJ1-1 NA NA TRBV29-1 TGCAGCGTTGATCAATGGGGGCTTGGGAACACTGAAGCTTTCTTT CSVDQWGLGNTEAFF
TRBJ1-4 NA NA TRBV9 TGTGCCAGCAGCGTAGCTGGGGCAGGGCGTGATAGTGAAAAACTGTTTTTT CASSVAGAGRDSEKLFF
TRBJ1-2 once TRBD1 TRBV18 TGTGCCAGCTCGGATGGACAGGGGGCGAGTGCCTATGGCTACACCTTC CASSDGQGASAYGYTF
TRBJ1-6 NA NA TRBV2 TGTGCCAGCAGGGAGGACAGTAACCTCCATAATTCACCCCTCCACTTT CASREDSNLHNSPLHF
TRBJ2-5 NA NA TRBV9 TGTGCCAGCAGCCTCTCCTTGGGCAGGGGCCAAGAGACCCAGTACTTC CASSLSLGRGQETQYF
TRBJ1-1 NA TRBD1 TRBV19 TGTGCCAGTAGTACCAACAGGGGCGGCACTGAAGCTTTCTTT CASSTNRGGTEAFF
TRBJ1-2 NA NA TRBV7-6 TGTGCCAGCAGCTCAAGGGGAGGCAAGGGCTACACCTTC CASSSRGGKGYTF
TRBJ2-7 NA TRBD2 TRBV19 TGTGCCAGTAGCCGCGGGGGTGGCTACGAGCAGTACTTC CASSRGGGYEQYF